Listed below are T cell receptor beta chains from one sample, sequenced in a study of cytomegalovirus exposure and HLA in healthy donors. TCRdb's table, derived via immunoSEQ multiplex PCR, lists solely in-frame clones and lacks some. Of almost 200,000 clones in the sample, over 75% were seen once. Specimen: PBMCs. These receptors were obtained from a woman between 45 and 60 years old in good health and CMV-seronegative. The CDR3 runs from the conserved cysteine through the conserved F or W. The D gene is left open where the match is weak. A row's size may be missing; if present it is once, few, many or a size class.

size: -; J: TRBJ1-2; V: TRBV11-2; D: -; CDR3: CASSLGDSGYTF; DNA: TGTGCCAGCAGCTTAGGAGATTCGGGCTACACCTTC
size: once; J: TRBJ2-3; V: TRBV5-6; D: -; CDR3: CASSLTRNTDTQYF; DNA: TGTGCCAGCAGCTTGACTAGAAACACAGATACGCAGTATTTT
size: -; J: TRBJ1-1; V: TRBV9; D: -; CDR3: CASSLLLNTEAFF; DNA: TGTGCCAGCAGTCTATTGTTGAACACTGAAGCTTTCTTT
size: -; J: TRBJ2-1; V: TRBV4-2; D: -; CDR3: CASGLASSIYNEQFF; DNA: TGTGCCAGCGGCCTCGCGTCCTCTATTTACAATGAGCAGTTCTTC
size: -; J: TRBJ2-3; V: TRBV15; D: TRBD2; CDR3: CATSRDGRDPDTQYF; DNA: TGTGCCACCAGCAGAGACGGGAGGGACCCAGATACGCAGTATTTT
size: -; J: TRBJ2-2; V: TRBV5-1; D: TRBD2; CDR3: CASSLSGGLNTGELFF; DNA: TGCGCCAGCAGCTTGAGCGGGGGACTGAACACCGGGGAGCTGTTTTTT
size: -; J: TRBJ1-2; V: TRBV7-2; D: TRBD1; CDR3: CASSLGGRGPPYGYTF; DNA: TGTGCCAGCAGCCTAGGGGGCAGGGGGCCCCCCTATGGCTACACCTTC
size: once; J: TRBJ2-1; V: TRBV2; D: TRBD2; CDR3: CASITGLADNNEQFF; DNA: TGTGCCAGCATTACGGGGCTAGCGGATAACAATGAGCAGTTCTTC
size: once; J: TRBJ1-1; V: TRBV19; D: -; CDR3: CASSEREGTEAFF; DNA: TGTGCCAGTTCAGAGAGGGAGGGGACTGAAGCTTTCTTT
size: once; J: TRBJ2-5; V: TRBV30; D: TRBD2; CDR3: CAWAKGTSATSIQETQYF; DNA: TGTGCCTGGGCCAAAGGGACTAGCGCGACTTCAATCCAAGAGACCCAGTACTTC
size: -; J: TRBJ2-7; V: TRBV6-5; D: TRBD2; CDR3: CASTGGYEQYF; DNA: TGTGCCAGCACGGGGGGGTACGAGCAGTACTTC
size: few; J: TRBJ2-7; V: TRBV6-6; D: TRBD1; CDR3: CASSYPGQGAYEQYF; DNA: TGTGCCAGCAGTTACCCGGGACAGGGGGCATACGAGCAGTACTTC
size: -; J: TRBJ1-1; V: TRBV30; D: -; CDR3: CAWTVNTEAFF; DNA: TGTGCCTGGACCGTGAACACTGAAGCTTTCTTT
size: -; J: TRBJ2-7; V: TRBV5-1; D: TRBD1; CDR3: CASSPGQEADMEYYYEQYF; DNA: TGCGCCAGCAGCCCCGGACAGGAGGCGGATATGGAGTATTATTACGAGCAGTACTTC
size: -; J: TRBJ1-2; V: TRBV27; D: -; CDR3: CASSPHQDSYYGYTF; DNA: TGTGCCAGCAGTCCCCACCAGGACAGCTACTATGGCTACACCTTC
size: -; J: TRBJ2-7; V: TRBV7-2; D: -; CDR3: CASSAAYEQYF; DNA: TGTGCCAGCAGCGCAGCCTACGAGCAGTACTTC
size: -; J: TRBJ2-1; V: TRBV4-1; D: TRBD2; CDR3: CASSHGLARGLEGEQFF; DNA: TGCGCCAGCAGCCACGGACTAGCCCGAGGACTCGAGGGTGAGCAGTTCTTC
size: once; J: TRBJ1-3; V: TRBV5-1; D: -; CDR3: CASSSSTSSGNTIYF; DNA: TGCGCCAGCAGCTCGAGCACGAGCTCTGGAAACACCATATATTTT
size: -; J: TRBJ2-1; V: TRBV2; D: TRBD2; CDR3: CASSFLAGGYNEQFF; DNA: TGTGCCAGCAGTTTTCTAGCGGGAGGCTACAATGAGCAGTTCTTC
size: -; J: TRBJ2-5; V: TRBV7-2; D: TRBD2; CDR3: CASSFQREGRRWETQYF; DNA: TGTGCCAGCAGCTTCCAGCGGGAGGGCCGCCGGTGGGAGACCCAGTACTTC
size: -; J: TRBJ2-1; V: TRBV11-1; D: TRBD2; CDR3: CASSLRLSTGGPSNEQFF; DNA: TGTGCCAGCAGCTTAAGATTGTCAACGGGAGGGCCTTCCAATGAGCAGTTCTTC
size: -; J: TRBJ2-6; V: TRBV9; D: -; CDR3: CASSVLGAGANVLTF; DNA: TGTGCCAGCAGCGTTTTAGGGGCTGGGGCCAACGTCCTGACTTTC
size: once; J: TRBJ2-7; V: TRBV6-6; D: TRBD1; CDR3: CASSRGQGTYEQYF; DNA: TGTGCCAGCAGCCGGGGACAGGGGACCTACGAGCAGTACTTC
size: -; J: TRBJ1-2; V: TRBV28; D: -; CDR3: CAHKRGEANYGYTF; DNA: TGTGCCCATAAAAGAGGAGAAGCTAACTATGGCTACACCTTC
size: -; J: TRBJ2-1; V: TRBV15; D: TRBD2; CDR3: CATSRGGTSGRGPPNNEQFF; DNA: TGTGCCACCAGCAGAGGCGGGACTAGCGGGAGAGGGCCCCCGAACAATGAGCAGTTCTTC
size: -; J: TRBJ2-5; V: TRBV10-3; D: -; CDR3: CAISGLQETQYF; DNA: TGTGCCATCAGCGGACTACAAGAGACCCAGTACTTC
size: -; J: TRBJ1-5; V: TRBV4-2; D: -; CDR3: CASRQDSNQPQHF; DNA: TGTGCCAGCCGACAGGATAGCAATCAGCCCCAGCATTTT
size: -; J: TRBJ2-2; V: TRBV5-1; D: -; CDR3: CASSLQLTGELFF; DNA: TGCGCCAGCAGCTTGCAACTTACCGGGGAGCTGTTTTTT
size: -; J: TRBJ2-2; V: TRBV7-9; D: -; CDR3: CASSDTGHTGELFF; DNA: TGTGCCAGCAGCGATACAGGGCATACCGGGGAGCTGTTTTTT
size: -; J: TRBJ2-3; V: TRBV6-4; D: -; CDR3: CASSETGGSSTDTQYF; DNA: TGTGCCAGCAGTGAGACCGGCGGTTCTAGCACAGATACGCAGTATTTT
size: -; J: TRBJ2-5; V: TRBV7-9; D: TRBD1; CDR3: CASSLEREEQGMLETQYF; DNA: TGTGCCAGCAGCTTAGAAAGGGAAGAACAGGGGATGTTGGAGACCCAGTACTTC
size: once; J: TRBJ2-2; V: TRBV5-1; D: TRBD1; CDR3: CASSWRTGGSTGELFF; DNA: TGCGCCAGCAGCTGGAGGACAGGGGGGAGCACCGGGGAGCTGTTTTTT
size: -; J: TRBJ2-3; V: TRBV28; D: -; CDR3: CASRRNTGRAVDTQYF; DNA: TGTGCCAGCAGGAGGAACACTGGGCGGGCAGTAGATACGCAGTATTTT
size: -; J: TRBJ2-7; V: TRBV11-1; D: -; CDR3: CASSSDWYNEQYF; DNA: TGTGCCAGCAGCTCCGACTGGTACAACGAGCAGTACTTC
size: -; J: TRBJ2-1; V: TRBV19; D: TRBD2; CDR3: CASISTSGGQFF; DNA: TGTGCCAGTATTTCGACTAGCGGAGGGCAGTTCTTC
size: -; J: TRBJ1-2; V: TRBV6-1; D: -; CDR3: CASSEALGSNYGYTF; DNA: TGTGCCAGCAGTGAAGCGCTCGGGTCTAACTATGGCTACACCTTC
size: -; J: TRBJ1-2; V: TRBV5-4; D: -; CDR3: CASAAVQGTNYGYTF; DNA: TGTGCCAGCGCCGCGGTGCAGGGGACTAACTATGGCTACACCTTC
size: once; J: TRBJ1-1; V: TRBV7-9; D: TRBD1; CDR3: CASSSTGDPGEVAFF; DNA: TGTGCCAGCAGCTCAACAGGGGACCCGGGGGAGGTAGCTTTCTTT
size: once; J: TRBJ2-1; V: TRBV7-9; D: -; CDR3: CSSSLMVWGDEQFF; DNA: TGTTCCAGCAGCTTAATGGTCTGGGGGGATGAGCAGTTCTTC